A single sample is the source of the 27 T cell receptor beta chains below, sequenced in a study of identifying expanded T cells in peripheral blood. TCRdb's table, derived via immunoSEQ multiplex PCR, lists solely in-frame clones and lacks some. In the table there are about 74,000 clones, approximately 85% of which are singletons. Sequencing was carried out using blood. These TCRs come from a person aged 18 to 69 in good health.

This chain connects TRBV19 to TRBJ1-4; no clear D gene. V was trimmed by 3 bases and J by 6 bases, leaving 11 bases between them. The germline CDR1 and CDR2 sequences are LNHDA and SQIVND (reference sequence). There are 14 residues in the CDR3. The CDR3 region has the DNA TGTGCCAGTAGTATGGTGGGCGGCGATGAAAAACTGTTTTTT. It translates to CASSMVGGDEKLFF.

The chain employs TRBV6-4 and TRBJ1-2, with 9 bases fitting TRBD1. There are 17 residues in the CDR3. Germline V gene sequence: CDR1 MRHNA, CDR2 SNTAGT. V dropped 0 bases and J dropped 4; count of bases not matched to a gene: 9. The CDR3 sequence is CASSDSEGTGGSYGYTF. In DNA form, the CDR3 reads TGTGCCAGCAGTGACTCGGAAGGAACAGGGGGCTCCTATGGCTACACCTTC.

The chain couples TRBV5-6 to TRBJ2-7, with D hard to call. Per germline, CDR1 SGHDT and CDR2 YYEEEE. V shed 4 bases and J shed 2 bases, with 13 bases lying between them. The CDR3 totals 14 residues. The CDR3 bases are TGTGCCAGCAGCCACCTGACCACTCCCTACGAGCAGTACTTC. Protein sequence: CASSHLTTPYEQYF.

This sequence joins TRBV19 and TRBJ1-1, with no clear D. This CDR3 has 14 residues. The germline V gene encodes CDR1 LNHDA and CDR2 SQIVND (reference sequence). Trimming removed 3 bases at V and 6 bases at J, with 14 bases between. The CDR3 DNA follows: TGTGCCAGTAGTATGGGAGGCCATGGGGCTGAAGCTTTCTTT. Protein sequence: CASSMGGHGAEAFF.

This chain connects TRBV20-1 to TRBJ2-7; D is unresolved. Trimming took 3 bases from V and 4 from J, leaving 7 bases between them. Germline CDR1 and CDR2: DFQATT and SNEGSKA (reference sequence). CDR3 length: 11 amino acids. CDR3 region: CSASDLYEQYF. CDR3 DNA sequence: TGCAGTGCTAGCGATTTATACGAGCAGTACTTC.

This chain connects TRBV6-6 to TRBJ2-7; weak D call: TRBD2 (5 bases). CDR1 and CDR2 (germline): MNHNY, SVGAGI (reference sequence). CDR3 length equals 14 residues. V was clipped by 4 bases and J by 2 bases, with 12 bases between them. The DNA for the CDR3 is TGTGCCAGCAGTTTATCCGGGATCACCTACGAGCAGTACTTC. Translated: CASSLSGITYEQYF.

The CDR3 here is CAISEPALAEGDNEQFF. The CDR3 DNA reads TGTGCCATCAGTGAGCCGGCCCTAGCGGAGGGAGACAATGAGCAGTTCTTC. This chain links TRBV10-3 with TRBJ2-1; TRBD2 aligns across 7 bases. CDR1 and CDR2 (germline): ENHRY, SYGVKD. Trimming at V came to 2 bases and at J to 5 bases, leaving 12 bases not matched to a gene. The CDR3 spans 17 residues.

The DNA for the CDR3 is TGTGCCAGCAGTGAAATTTTAGGCGGGCAGGGATTCGGTGGCTACACCTTC. This gives the protein CASSEILGGQGFGGYTF. The chain recombines TRBV6-1 with TRBJ1-2; D may be TRBD1 (5 bases). Germline V lookup: CDR1 MNHNS, CDR2 SASEGT. The CDR3 is 17 residues long. The V end was cut by 2 bases, the J end by 7 bases, with 23 bases between.

In this sample, this clone turned up once. The rearrangement joins TRBV5-6 to TRBJ2-7; 9 bases fit TRBD2. The germline V gene has CDR1 SGHDT and CDR2 YYEEEE. The CDR3 spans 16 residues. Germline trimming cut 1 base from V and 4 bases from J; bases unmatched to any gene: 9. DNA of the CDR3: TGTGCCAGCAGCTTGATGTATCCTAGCGGGACTTACGAGCAGTACTTC. This encodes CASSLMYPSGTYEQYF.

V gene TRBV7-9 combines with J gene TRBJ2-5; weak D call: TRBD2 (5 bases). This CDR3 contains 16 residues. V was shortened by 0 bases and J by 4 bases, with 15 bases between the two germline ends. The germline V gene has CDR1 SEHNR and CDR2 FQNEAQ (reference sequence). DNA for the CDR3: TGTGCCAGCAGCTTAGCGGGAGTGGATGTGGGAGAGACCCAGTACTTC. Translation: CASSLAGVDVGETQYF.

The chain employs TRBV2 and TRBJ2-1, with D perhaps assigned TRBD1 or TRBD2 (5 bases each). Germline-derived CDR1 and CDR2 are SNHLY and FYNNEI. V was cut by 6 bases and J by 0 bases, with 9 bases left in between. The CDR3 has 14 amino acids. CDR3: CASSRDHSYNEQFF. CDR3 nucleotides: TGTGCCAGCAGCCGGGACCACTCCTACAATGAGCAGTTCTTC.

The rearrangement joins TRBV12-5 to TRBJ2-1, with TRBD1 identical over 10 bases. Germline V gene data show CDR1 as LGHNT and CDR2 as FRNRAP. V gave up 2 bases and J gave up 7 bases; unmatched junction bases: 14. The CDR3 sequence is 18 residues long. The chain's CDR3 is CASGLSRTGTGESNEQFF. The CDR3 bases are TGTGCTAGTGGTTTGAGTCGAACCGGGACAGGGGAATCGAATGAGCAGTTCTTC.

The chain recombines TRBV21-1 with TRBJ1-1. TRBV21-1 is a pseudogene segment. This CDR3 comprises 15 residues. DNA for the CDR3: TGTGCCAGCAGCAAGGGGAAAAGGGAGAGAACTGAAGCTTTCTTT. Protein: CASSKGKRERTEAFF.

The gene calls are TRBV6-5 and TRBJ2-1, with D possibly TRBD1 on 7 matching bases. With 4 bases removed from V and 8 bases from J, the gap between germline ends came to 12 bases. CDR3 length: 13 residues. Germline CDR1 reads MNHEY; CDR2 reads SVGAGI. The CDR3 DNA sequence: TGTGCCAGCAGTTTACAGGGGAGGTATGAGCAGTTCTTC. Amino acid sequence: CASSLQGRYEQFF.

This clone was detected once. The chain couples TRBV6-1 to TRBJ1-5; no reliable D call. CDR1 and CDR2 from the germline V gene are MNHNS and SASEGT. The V end lost 0 bases, the J end lost 6 bases, and 15 bases lay between the germline ends. The length of the CDR3 is 16 residues. This chain's CDR3 is CASSEAPGLDVQPQHF. The CDR3 DNA follows: TGTGCCAGCAGTGAAGCCCCGGGTCTTGACGTTCAGCCCCAGCATTTT.

The chain is built from TRBV4-3 and TRBJ2-7; 9 positions match TRBD2. Germline V gene data show CDR1 as LGHNA and CDR2 as YSLEER. The CDR3 has 14 amino acids. V gave up 3 bases and J gave up 5 bases; unmatched junction bases: 5. In DNA, the CDR3 is TGCGCCAGCAGCCAGTCTAGCGGGGCGAACGAGCAGTACTTC. As protein: CASSQSSGANEQYF.

This sequence joins TRBV6-1 and TRBJ1-2; no reliable D call. The V end lost 6 bases, the J end lost 1 base, and 3 bases lay between the germline ends. The V gene's germline CDR1 is MNHNS and CDR2 SASEGT. The CDR3 loop spans 11 amino acids. Written as DNA, the CDR3 is TGTGCCAGCAGAGATAACTATGGCTACACCTTC. This codes for CASRDNYGYTF.

This chain uses TRBV4-3 with TRBJ2-7; perhaps TRBD2 as D (5 bases). This CDR3 contains 14 residues. Trimming took 0 bases from V and 6 from J, leaving 12 bases between them. Germline values: CDR1 LGHNA, CDR2 YSLEER. CDR3 protein: CASSQDRSRGEQYF. CDR3 DNA sequence: TGCGCCAGCAGCCAAGATCGCAGTCGGGGCGAGCAGTACTTC.

This rearrangement joins TRBV5-4 to TRBJ1-2, with 8 bases aligning to TRBD1. CDR1 and CDR2 (germline): SGHNT, YYREEE (reference sequence). This CDR3 is 13 amino acids long. Trimming took 3 bases from V and 4 from J; bases not matched to a gene: 2. The CDR3 is CASSSTGVYGYTF. The CDR3 DNA is TGTGCCAGCAGCTCGACAGGGGTCTATGGCTACACCTTC.

This chain joins TRBV28 and TRBJ1-5; 8 bases map to TRBD1. Unmatched junction bases numbered 10, after V lost 2 bases and J lost 7 bases. This CDR3 contains 16 residues. CDR1 is MDHEN, CDR2 SYDVKM, per germline. The CDR3 region is CASSLRSGAGGQPQHF. The CDR3 DNA reads as TGTGCCAGCAGTTTAAGAAGTGGGGCAGGGGGCCAGCCCCAGCATTTT.

The chain carries TRBV7-2 and TRBJ1-2, with D maybe TRBD1 (6 bases). The CDR3 extends over 14 amino acids. The germline V gene encodes CDR1 SGHTA and CDR2 FQGNSA. Deletions cut 1 base from V and 5 bases from J, with 11 bases between. The CDR3 sequence is CASSLVFQGYGYTF. CDR3 DNA: TGTGCCAGCAGCTTAGTATTCCAGGGGTATGGCTACACCTTC.

The chain links TRBV6-5 to TRBJ2-1; TRBD2 agrees at 8 bases. The ends lost 5 bases at V and 2 bases at J; junction bases unmatched: 5. Germline V gives CDR1 MNHEY, CDR2 SVGAGI. The CDR3 is 15 amino acids. The CDR3 spells CASSRTSGPYNEQFF. As DNA, the CDR3 is TGTGCCAGCAGTCGTACTAGCGGCCCCTACAATGAGCAGTTCTTC.

V is TRBV19 and J is TRBJ2-1; no firm D call. There are 14 residues in the CDR3. Germline V gene sequence: CDR1 LNHDA, CDR2 SQIVND (reference sequence). V lost 0 bases and J lost 8, with 11 bases in between. CDR3 in DNA: TGTGCCAGTAGTATAGATCGCCAGGTCGATGAGCAGTTCTTC. Its translation is CASSIDRQVDEQFF.

This clone occurred a few times. CDR3 protein: CASNAEGVGEQFF. DNA of the CDR3: TGTGCCAGCAATGCTGAGGGCGTAGGTGAGCAGTTCTTC. The V and J genes are TRBV11-2 and TRBJ2-1, with a possible D match to TRBD2 (5 bases). The ends were cut back, 7 bases at V and 9 bases at J, with 16 bases in the middle. The germline gives CDR1 SGHAT, CDR2 FQNNGV. There are 13 residues in the CDR3. The variable domain in full, completed from reference TRBV11-2 and TRBJ2-1, reads EAGVAQSPRYKIIEKRQSVAFWCNPISGHATLYWYQQILGQGPKLLIQFQNNGVVDDSQLPKDRFSAERLKGVDSTLKIQPAKLEDSAVYLCASNAEGVGEQFFGPGTRLTVL.

The gene calls are TRBV29-1 and TRBJ1-2; a weak D match, TRBD1 (5 bases). The CDR3 covers 11 residues. V shed 6 bases and J shed 6 bases, with 11 bases lying between them. Germline V gives CDR1 SQVTM, CDR2 ANQGSEA. Here the CDR3 DNA reads TGCAGCGTCGCCGAGGGGAATGGCTACACCTTC. Protein product: CSVAEGNGYTF.

The rearrangement uses TRBV14 and TRBJ1-1; no clear D. Trimming cost V 4 bases and J 0 bases, with 12 bases left between them. CDR3 length: 15 residues. Germline values: CDR1 SGHDN, CDR2 FVKESK. The CDR3 DNA sequence: TGTGCCAGCAGCCGGCAGCCGGGCCTGAACACTGAAGCTTTCTTT. Translation: CASSRQPGLNTEAFF.

This clone was found once. The J gene is TRBJ2-1, the V gene TRBV7-8; D possibly corresponds to TRBD1 (5 bases). CDR1 SGHVS and CDR2 FQNEAQ come from the germline V gene. Trimming removed 1 base at V and 3 bases at J, with 13 bases between. CDR3 size: 16 residues. CDR3 protein: CASSLVQGHSYNEQFF. The DNA of the CDR3 is TGTGCCAGCAGCTTAGTTCAAGGACATAGCTACAATGAGCAGTTCTTC.